This T cell receptor (beta chain) was retrieved from a study of identical twins. Only one count was recorded for this clonotype. Antigen unknown. TCRdb ran MiXCR on the 5' RACE reads and lists one entry per CDR3 protein. The sample gives 500,000 to 550,000 distinct CDR3 sequences, under 25% of which show up once; roughly 0.9% is in the top ten. Overall study findings and caveats: Fewer insertions marked abundant cord blood beta clonotypes; young adult naive trended weakly, memory not at all.

This sample was also put to use in a study of T cells expressing NK-cell markers.

This receptor was obtained from a woman aged 18-29 years in good health. Sequencing input: CD4+ T cells sorted from blood.

The CDR3 protein is CASSLGAYQETQYF. The CDR3, as DNA: TGTGCCAGCAGCTTGGGAGCGTACCAAGAGACCCAGTACTTC. The rearrangement links TRBV5-5 to TRBJ2-5, with D uncertain. Trimming left V 0 bases short and J 0 bases short, with 6 bases between. This CDR3 is 14 amino acids long. The V gene's germline CDR1 is SGHKS and CDR2 YYEKEE (reference sequence).